This record looks at one T cell receptor beta chain sequence and its context. This CDR3 spans 16 amino acids. Trimming removed 4 bases from V and 2 bases from J, with 17 bases in between. Germline V gene lookup returns CDR1 SNHLY and CDR2 FYNNEI. The entry originates in a study of T cell responses to AZD1222 COVID-19 vaccine. Clones were sequenced by immunoSEQ multiplex PCR, and TCRdb holds only the in-frame ones, with some missing. The data contain some 140,000 clones, 80% to 90% of them singletons. The chain is built from TRBV2 and TRBJ1-1; D call uncertain. The material sequenced was peripheral blood, taken on day 0 of AZD1222 vaccination. The receptor was derived from an adult in good health. The CDR3 region has the DNA TGTGCCAGCAGTGGGGCGGGTAGCACTAAAAACACTGAAGCTTTCTTT. This gives the protein CASSGAGSTKNTEAFF.